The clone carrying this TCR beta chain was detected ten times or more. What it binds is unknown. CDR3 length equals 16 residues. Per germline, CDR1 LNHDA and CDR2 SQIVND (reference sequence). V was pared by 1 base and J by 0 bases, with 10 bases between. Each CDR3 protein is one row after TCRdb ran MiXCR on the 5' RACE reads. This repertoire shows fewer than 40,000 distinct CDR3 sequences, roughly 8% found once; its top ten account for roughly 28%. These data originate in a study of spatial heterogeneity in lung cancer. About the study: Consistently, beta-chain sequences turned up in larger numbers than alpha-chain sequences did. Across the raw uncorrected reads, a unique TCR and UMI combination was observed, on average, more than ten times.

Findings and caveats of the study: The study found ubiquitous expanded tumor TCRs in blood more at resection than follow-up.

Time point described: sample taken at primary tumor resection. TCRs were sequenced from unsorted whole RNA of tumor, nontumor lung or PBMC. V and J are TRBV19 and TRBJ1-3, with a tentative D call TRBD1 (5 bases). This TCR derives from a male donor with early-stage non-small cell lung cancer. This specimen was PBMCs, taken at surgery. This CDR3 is CASSIGDALSGNTIYF. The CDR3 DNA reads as TGTGCCAGTAGTATAGGGGACGCCCTCTCTGGAAACACCATATATTTT.